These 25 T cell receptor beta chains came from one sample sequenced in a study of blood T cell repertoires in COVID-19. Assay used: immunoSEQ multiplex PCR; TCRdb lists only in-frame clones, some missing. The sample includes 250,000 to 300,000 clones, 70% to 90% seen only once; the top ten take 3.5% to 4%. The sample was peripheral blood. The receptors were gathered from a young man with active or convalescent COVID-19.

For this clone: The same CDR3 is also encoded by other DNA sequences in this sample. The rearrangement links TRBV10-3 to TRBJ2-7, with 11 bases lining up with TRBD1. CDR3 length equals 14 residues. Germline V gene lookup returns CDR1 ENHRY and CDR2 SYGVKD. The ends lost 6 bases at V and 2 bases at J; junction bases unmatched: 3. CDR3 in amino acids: CAIRGTGGTYEQYF. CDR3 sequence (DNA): TGTGCCATCAGGGGGACAGGGGGAACCTACGAGCAGTACTTC.

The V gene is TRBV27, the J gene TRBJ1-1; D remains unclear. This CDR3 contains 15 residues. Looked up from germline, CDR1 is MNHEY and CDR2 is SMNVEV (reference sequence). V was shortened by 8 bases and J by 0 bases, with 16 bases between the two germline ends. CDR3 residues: CASGKNGVMNTEAFF. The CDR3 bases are TGTGCCAGCGGTAAGAATGGAGTCATGAACACTGAAGCTTTCTTT.

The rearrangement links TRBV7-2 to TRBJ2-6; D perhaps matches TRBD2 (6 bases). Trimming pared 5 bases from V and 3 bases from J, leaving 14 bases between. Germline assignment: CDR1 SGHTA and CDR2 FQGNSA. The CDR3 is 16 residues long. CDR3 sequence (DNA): TGTGCCAGCAGCCCCCAGCGGGTTGGTGGGGCCAACGTCCTGACTTTC. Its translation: CASSPQRVGGANVLTF.

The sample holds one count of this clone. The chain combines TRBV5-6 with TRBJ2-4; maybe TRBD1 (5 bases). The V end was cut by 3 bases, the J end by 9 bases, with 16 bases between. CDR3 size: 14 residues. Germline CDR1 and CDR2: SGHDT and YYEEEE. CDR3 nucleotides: TGTGCCAGCAGCTCGCAGGGTAGGGTTGGCATTCAGTACTTC. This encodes CASSSQGRVGIQYF.

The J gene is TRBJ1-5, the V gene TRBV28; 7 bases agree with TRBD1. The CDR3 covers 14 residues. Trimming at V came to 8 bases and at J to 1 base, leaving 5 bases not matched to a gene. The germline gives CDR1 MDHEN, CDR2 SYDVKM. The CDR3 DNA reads TGTGCCAGCGCTGGAGGGGGCAGCAATCAGCCCCAGCATTTT. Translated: CASAGGGSNQPQHF.

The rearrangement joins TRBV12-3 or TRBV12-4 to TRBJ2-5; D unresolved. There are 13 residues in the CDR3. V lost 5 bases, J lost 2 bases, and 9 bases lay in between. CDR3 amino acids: CASSRGAQETQYF. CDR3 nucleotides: TGTGCCAGCAGTAGAGGTGCTCAAGAGACCCAGTACTTC.

The CDR3 loop reads CASSANPRGGNTIYF. CDR3 bases: TGTGCCAGCAGCGCCAACCCCCGGGGTGGAAACACCATATATTTT. The V and J genes are TRBV7-9 and TRBJ1-3, with unresolved D. The V gene lost 5 bases and the J gene lost 3 bases, with 14 bases spanning the gap. The germline V gene has CDR1 SEHNR and CDR2 FQNEAQ (reference sequence). The CDR3 length is 15 residues.

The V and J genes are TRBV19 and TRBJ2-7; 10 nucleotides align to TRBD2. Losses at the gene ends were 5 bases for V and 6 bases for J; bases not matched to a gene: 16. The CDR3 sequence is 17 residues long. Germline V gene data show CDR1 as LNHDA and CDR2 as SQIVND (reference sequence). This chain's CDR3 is CASSLGPGLAYRREQYF. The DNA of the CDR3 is TGTGCCAGTAGTTTAGGCCCGGGACTAGCGTACCGGCGCGAGCAGTACTTC.

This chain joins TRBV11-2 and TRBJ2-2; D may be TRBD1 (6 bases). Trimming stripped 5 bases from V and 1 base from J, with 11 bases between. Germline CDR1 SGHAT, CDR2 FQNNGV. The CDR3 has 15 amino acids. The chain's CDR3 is CASSLGHLNTGELFF. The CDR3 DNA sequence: TGTGCCAGCAGCCTGGGACACCTGAACACCGGGGAGCTGTTTTTT.

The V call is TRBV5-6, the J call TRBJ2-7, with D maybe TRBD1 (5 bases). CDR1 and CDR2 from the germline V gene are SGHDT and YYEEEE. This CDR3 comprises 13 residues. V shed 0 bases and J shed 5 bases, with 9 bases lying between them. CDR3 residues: CASSLVGADEQYF. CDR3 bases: TGTGCCAGCAGCTTGGTAGGGGCTGACGAGCAGTACTTC.

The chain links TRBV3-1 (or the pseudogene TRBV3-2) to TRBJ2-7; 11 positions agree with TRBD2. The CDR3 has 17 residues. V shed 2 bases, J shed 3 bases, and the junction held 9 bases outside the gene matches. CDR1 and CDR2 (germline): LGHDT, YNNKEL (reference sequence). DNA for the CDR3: TGTGCCAGCAGCCAACGGGCTAGCGGGGGGTCAGACTACGAGCAGTACTTC. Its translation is CASSQRASGGSDYEQYF.

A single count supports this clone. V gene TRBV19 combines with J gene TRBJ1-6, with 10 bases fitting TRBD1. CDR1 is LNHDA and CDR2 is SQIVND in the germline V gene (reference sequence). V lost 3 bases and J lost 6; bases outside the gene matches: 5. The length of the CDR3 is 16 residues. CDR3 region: CASSIGTGAINSPLHF. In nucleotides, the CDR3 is TGTGCCAGTAGTATTGGGACAGGGGCGATTAATTCACCCCTCCACTTT.

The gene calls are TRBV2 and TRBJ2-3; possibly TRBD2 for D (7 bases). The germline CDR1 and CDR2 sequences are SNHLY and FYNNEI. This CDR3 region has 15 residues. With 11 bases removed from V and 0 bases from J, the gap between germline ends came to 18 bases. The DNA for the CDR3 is TGTGCCGGTCGGGGTCCGGGGGGCAGCACAGATACGCAGTATTTT. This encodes CAGRGPGGSTDTQYF.

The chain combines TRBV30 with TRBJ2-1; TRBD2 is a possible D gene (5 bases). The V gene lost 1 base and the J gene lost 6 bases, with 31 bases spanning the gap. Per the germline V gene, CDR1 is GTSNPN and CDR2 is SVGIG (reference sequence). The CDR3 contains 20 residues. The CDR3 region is CAWSAPCSRPPEPRGNEQFF. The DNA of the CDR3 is TGTGCCTGGAGTGCCCCCTGTTCCCGGCCCCCCGAACCCCGGGGCAATGAGCAGTTCTTC. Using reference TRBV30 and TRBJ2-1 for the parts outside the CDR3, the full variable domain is SQTIHQWPATLVQPVGSPLSLECTVEGTSNPNLYWYRQAAGRGLQLLFYSVGIGQISSEVPQNLSASRPQDRQFILSSKKLLLSDSGFYLCAWSAPCSRPPEPRGNEQFFGPGTRLTVL.

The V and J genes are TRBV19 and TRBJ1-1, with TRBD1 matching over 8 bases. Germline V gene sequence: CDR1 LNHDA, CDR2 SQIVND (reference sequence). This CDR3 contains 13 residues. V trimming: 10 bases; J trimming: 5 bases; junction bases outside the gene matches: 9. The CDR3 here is CATRETGATEAFF. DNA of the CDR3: TGTGCCACCCGCGAGACAGGGGCGACTGAAGCTTTCTTT.

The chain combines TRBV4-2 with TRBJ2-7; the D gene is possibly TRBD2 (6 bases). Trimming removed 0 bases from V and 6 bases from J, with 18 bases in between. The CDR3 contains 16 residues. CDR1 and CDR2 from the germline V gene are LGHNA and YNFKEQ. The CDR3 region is CASSQDSAGSPSEQYF. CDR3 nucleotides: TGTGCCAGCAGCCAAGATTCGGCCGGGAGTCCTTCCGAGCAGTACTTC.

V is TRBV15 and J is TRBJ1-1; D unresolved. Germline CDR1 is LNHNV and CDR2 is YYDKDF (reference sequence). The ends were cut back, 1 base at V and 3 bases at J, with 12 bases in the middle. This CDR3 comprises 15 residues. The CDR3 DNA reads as TGTGCCACCAGCAGAGCACTTTCGGTGGACACTGAAGCTTTCTTT. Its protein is CATSRALSVDTEAFF.

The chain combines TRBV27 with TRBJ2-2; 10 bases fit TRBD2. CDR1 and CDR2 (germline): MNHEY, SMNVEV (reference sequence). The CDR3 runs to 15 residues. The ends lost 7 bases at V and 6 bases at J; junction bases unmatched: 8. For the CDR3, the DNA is TGTGCCAGCAAGAGGACTAGCGGTTGGGCCGGGGAGCTGTTTTTT. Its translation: CASKRTSGWAGELFF.

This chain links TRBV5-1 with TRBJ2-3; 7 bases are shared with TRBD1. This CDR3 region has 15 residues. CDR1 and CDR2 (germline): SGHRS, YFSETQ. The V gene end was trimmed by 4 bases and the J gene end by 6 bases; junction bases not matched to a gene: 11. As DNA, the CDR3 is TGCGCCAGCAGCGTCACAGGGGCTCTCGTGGATACGCAGTATTTT. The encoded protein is CASSVTGALVDTQYF.

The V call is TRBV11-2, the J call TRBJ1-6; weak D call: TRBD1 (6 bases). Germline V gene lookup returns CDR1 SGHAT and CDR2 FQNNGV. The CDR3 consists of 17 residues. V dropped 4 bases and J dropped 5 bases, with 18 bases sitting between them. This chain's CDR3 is CASSSRWGTRNNSPLHF. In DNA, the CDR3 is TGTGCCAGCAGCTCCCGATGGGGGACACGAAATAATTCACCCCTCCACTTT.

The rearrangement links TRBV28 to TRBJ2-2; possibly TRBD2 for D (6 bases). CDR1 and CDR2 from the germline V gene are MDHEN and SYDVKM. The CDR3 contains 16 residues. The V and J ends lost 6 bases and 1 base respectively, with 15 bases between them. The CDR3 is CASRYSGPQNTGELFF. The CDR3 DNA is TGTGCCAGCAGATATAGCGGTCCCCAGAACACCGGGGAGCTGTTTTTT.

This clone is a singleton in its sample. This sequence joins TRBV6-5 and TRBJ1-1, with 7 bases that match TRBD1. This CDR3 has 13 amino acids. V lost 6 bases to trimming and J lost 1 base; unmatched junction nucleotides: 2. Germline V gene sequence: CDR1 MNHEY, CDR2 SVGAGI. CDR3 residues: CASRDRQNTEAFF. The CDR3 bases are TGTGCCAGCAGGGACAGGCAGAACACTGAAGCTTTCTTT.

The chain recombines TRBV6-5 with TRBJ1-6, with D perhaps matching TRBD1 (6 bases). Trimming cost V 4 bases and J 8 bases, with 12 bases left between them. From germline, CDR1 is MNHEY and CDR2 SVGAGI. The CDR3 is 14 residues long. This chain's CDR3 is CASSWLDRDSPLHF. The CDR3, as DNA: TGTGCCAGCAGTTGGTTGGACAGAGATTCACCCCTCCACTTT.

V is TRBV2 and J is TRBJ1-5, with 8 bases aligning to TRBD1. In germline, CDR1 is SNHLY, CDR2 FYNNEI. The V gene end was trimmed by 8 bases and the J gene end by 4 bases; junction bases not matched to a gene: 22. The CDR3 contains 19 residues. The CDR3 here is CASADYSLQGAQRNQPQHF. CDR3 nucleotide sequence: TGTGCCAGCGCCGACTACTCTCTTCAGGGGGCGCAACGGAATCAGCCCCAGCATTTT.

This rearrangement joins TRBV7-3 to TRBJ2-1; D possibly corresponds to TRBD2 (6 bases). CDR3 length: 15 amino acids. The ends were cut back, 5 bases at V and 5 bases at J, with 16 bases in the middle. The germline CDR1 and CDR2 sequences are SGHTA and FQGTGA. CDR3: CASSLSEGAHNEQFF. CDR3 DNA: TGTGCCAGCAGCCTATCGGAGGGCGCCCACAATGAGCAGTTCTTC. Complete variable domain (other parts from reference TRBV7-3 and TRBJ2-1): GAGVSQTPSNKVTEKGKYVELRCDPISGHTALYWYRQSLGQGPEFLIYFQGTGAADDSGLPNDRFFAVRPEGSVSTLKIQRTERGDSAVYLCASSLSEGAHNEQFFGPGTRLTVL.